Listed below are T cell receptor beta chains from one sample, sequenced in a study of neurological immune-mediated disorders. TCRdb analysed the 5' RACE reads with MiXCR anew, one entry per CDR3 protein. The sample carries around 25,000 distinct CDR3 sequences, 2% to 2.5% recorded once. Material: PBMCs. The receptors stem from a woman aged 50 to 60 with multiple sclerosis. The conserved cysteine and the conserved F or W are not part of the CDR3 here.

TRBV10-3,AISEGQGAWEQY
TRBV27,ASKRRDRGETQY
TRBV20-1,SAGLAGGRETQY
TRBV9,ASSATGWTADTQY
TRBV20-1,SAKGLTSTDTQY
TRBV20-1,SARSSGREGQPQN
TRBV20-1,SARAVGRTNQPQH
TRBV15,ATSRDRGREQY
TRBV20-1,SAKGLAGSTDTQY
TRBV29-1,SVERTANTGELF
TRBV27,ASAMVAANTGELF
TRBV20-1,SASAGGSDEQF
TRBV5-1,ASSLGATNEKLF
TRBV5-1,ASTEQALSGANVLT
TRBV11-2,ASSLKRNEQF
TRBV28,ASSRGGANYGYT
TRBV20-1,ESQSTNTEAF
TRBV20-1,SATGGDTEAF
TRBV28,ASSFNPSGLTYEQY
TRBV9,ASSTKAGGSTDTQY
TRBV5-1,ASSLSGYNEQF
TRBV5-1,ASSFQGARDIQY
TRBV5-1,ASSLVGSASDEQF
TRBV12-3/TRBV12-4,ASSLGPGWEKLF
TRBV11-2,ASRALAGYYNEQF
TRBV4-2,ASSQEVKGGQETQY
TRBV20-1,SASPRTRRETQY
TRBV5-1,ASSLATGPTGELF
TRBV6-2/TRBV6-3,ASSPPGLAGVREQY
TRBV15,ATSRDKWETYNEQF
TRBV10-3,AISGVEFGNTIY
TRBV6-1,ASSERGRGNSPLH
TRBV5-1,ASSLDQETQY
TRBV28,ASTSKYEQY
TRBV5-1,ASSLDRGRDTEAF
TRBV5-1,AQQDSSYEQY
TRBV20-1,SAMARSYEQY
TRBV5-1,ASSFTGGLYEQY
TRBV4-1,ASSQWSGYEQY
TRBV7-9,ASSHESPRETQY
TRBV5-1,ASSFSGGQRAEAF
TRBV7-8,ASSFATSGGPYEQY
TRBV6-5,ASRRGVLTYEQY
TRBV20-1,SAGTGEAQY
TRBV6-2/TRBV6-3,ASTLHGQGKYEQY
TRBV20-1,SARPLAMGEQF
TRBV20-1,SAGSGRGTDTQY
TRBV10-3,AIRPSMTDTQY
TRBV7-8,ASSLEASGEQF
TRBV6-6,ASRDRGDEKLF